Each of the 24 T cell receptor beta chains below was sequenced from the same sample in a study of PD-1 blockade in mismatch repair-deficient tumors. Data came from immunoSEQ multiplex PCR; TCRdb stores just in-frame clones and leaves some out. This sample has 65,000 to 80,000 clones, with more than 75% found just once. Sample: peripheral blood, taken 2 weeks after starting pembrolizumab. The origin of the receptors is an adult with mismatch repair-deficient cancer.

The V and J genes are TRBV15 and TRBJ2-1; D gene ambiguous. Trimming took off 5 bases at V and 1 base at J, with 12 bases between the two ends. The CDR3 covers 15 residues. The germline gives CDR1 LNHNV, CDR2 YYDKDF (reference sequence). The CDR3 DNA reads TGTGCCACCAGCTGGGTCCAAAGTTCCTACAATGAGCAGTTCTTC. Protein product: CATSWVQSSYNEQFF.

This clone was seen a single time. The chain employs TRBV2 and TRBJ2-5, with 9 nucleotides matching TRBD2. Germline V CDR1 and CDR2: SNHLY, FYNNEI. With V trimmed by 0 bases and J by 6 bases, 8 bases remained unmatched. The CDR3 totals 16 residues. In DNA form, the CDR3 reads TGTGCCAGCAGTGAAGCGGCCTATAGCGGGAGTAAGACCCAGTACTTC. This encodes CASSEAAYSGSKTQYF.

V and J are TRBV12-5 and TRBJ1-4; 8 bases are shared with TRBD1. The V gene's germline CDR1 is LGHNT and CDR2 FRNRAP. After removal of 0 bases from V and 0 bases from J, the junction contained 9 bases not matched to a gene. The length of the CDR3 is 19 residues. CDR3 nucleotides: TGTGCTAGTGGTTTGGTACTATCAGGGGGCGATGCAACTAATGAAAAACTGTTTTTT. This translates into CASGLVLSGGDATNEKLFF.

DNA of the CDR3: TGTGCCAGCAGCTTATCTTTAGGGGACAATGGCTACACCTTC. Translating it yields CASSLSLGDNGYTF. The J gene is TRBJ1-2, the V gene TRBV7-2; perhaps TRBD1 as D (6 bases). The V end lost 2 bases, the J end lost 6 bases, and 13 bases lay between the germline ends. Germline values: CDR1 SGHTA, CDR2 FQGNSA. This CDR3 has 14 amino acids.

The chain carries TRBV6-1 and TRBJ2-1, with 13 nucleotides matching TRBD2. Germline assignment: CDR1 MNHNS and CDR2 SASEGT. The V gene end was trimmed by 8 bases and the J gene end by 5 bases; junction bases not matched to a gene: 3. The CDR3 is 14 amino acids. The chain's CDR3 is CASWGLAGHNEQFF. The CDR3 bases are TGTGCCAGCTGGGGACTAGCGGGGCACAATGAGCAGTTCTTC.

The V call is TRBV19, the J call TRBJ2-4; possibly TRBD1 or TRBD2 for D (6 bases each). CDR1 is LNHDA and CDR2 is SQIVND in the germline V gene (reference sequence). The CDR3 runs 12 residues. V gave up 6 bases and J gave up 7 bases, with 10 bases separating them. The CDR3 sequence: CASSLGGNIQYF. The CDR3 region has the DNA TGTGCCAGTAGCTTAGGGGGGAACATTCAGTACTTC.

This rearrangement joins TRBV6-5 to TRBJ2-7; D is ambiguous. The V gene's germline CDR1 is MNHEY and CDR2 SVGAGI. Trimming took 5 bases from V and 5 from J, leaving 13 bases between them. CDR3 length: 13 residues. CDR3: CASSPVWGDEQYF. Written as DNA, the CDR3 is TGTGCCAGCAGTCCGGTTTGGGGTGACGAGCAGTACTTC.

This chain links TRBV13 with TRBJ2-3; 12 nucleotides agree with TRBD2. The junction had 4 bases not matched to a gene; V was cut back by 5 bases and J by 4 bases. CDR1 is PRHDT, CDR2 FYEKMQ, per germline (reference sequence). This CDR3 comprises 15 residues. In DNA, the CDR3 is TGTGCCAGCAGCCAGACTAGCGGGAGCCCAGATACGCAGTATTTT. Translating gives CASSQTSGSPDTQYF.

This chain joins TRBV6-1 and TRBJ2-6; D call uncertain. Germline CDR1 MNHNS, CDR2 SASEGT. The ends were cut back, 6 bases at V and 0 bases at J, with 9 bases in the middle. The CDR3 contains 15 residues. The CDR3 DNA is TGTGCCAGCAGCAAGACTTTCTCTGGGGCCAACGTCCTGACTTTC. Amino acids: CASSKTFSGANVLTF.

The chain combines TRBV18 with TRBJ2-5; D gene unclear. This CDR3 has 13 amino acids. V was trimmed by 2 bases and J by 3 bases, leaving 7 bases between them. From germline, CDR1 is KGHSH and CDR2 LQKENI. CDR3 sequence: CASSPSPEETQYF. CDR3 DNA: TGTGCCAGCTCACCATCCCCGGAAGAGACCCAGTACTTC.

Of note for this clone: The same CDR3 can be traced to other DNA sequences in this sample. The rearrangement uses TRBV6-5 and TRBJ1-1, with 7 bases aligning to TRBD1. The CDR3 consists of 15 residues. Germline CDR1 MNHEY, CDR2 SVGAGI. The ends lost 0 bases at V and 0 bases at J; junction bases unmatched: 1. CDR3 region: CASSYSRGLNTEAFF. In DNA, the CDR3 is TGTGCCAGCAGTTACTCCAGGGGGTTGAACACTGAAGCTTTCTTT.

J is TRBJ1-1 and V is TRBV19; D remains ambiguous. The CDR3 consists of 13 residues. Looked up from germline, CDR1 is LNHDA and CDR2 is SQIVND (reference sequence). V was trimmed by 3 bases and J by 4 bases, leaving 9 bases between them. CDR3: CASSMGTTTEAFF. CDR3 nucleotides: TGTGCCAGTAGTATGGGAACGACCACTGAAGCTTTCTTT.

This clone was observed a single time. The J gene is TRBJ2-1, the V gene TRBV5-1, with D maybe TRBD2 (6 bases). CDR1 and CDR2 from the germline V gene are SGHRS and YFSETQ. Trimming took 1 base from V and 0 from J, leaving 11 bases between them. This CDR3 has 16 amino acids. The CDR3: CASSLSGRSSYNEQFF. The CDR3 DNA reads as TGCGCCAGCAGCTTGTCGGGGAGGTCCTCCTACAATGAGCAGTTCTTC. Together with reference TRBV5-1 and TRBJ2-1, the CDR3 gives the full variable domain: KAGVTQTPRYLIKTRGQQVTLSCSPISGHRSVSWYQQTPGQGLQFLFEYFSETQRNKGNFPGRFSGRQFSNSRSEMNVSTLELGDSALYLCASSLSGRSSYNEQFFGPGTRLTVL.

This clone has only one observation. The CDR3 sequence: CAISESGDSQETQYF. The CDR3, as DNA: TGTGCCATCAGTGAGTCGGGGGACAGCCAAGAGACCCAGTACTTC. This chain uses TRBV10-3 with TRBJ2-5, with 7 positions matching TRBD1. The junction had 2 bases not matched to a gene; V was cut back by 0 bases and J by 1 base. The CDR3 is 15 amino acids. Germline CDR1 and CDR2: ENHRY and SYGVKD.

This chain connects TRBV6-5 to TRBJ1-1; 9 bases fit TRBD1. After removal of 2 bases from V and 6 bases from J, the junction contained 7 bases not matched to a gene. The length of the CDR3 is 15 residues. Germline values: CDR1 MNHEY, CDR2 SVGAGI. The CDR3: CASSYRTGDLSEAFF. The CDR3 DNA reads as TGTGCCAGCAGTTACCGGACAGGGGATTTATCTGAAGCTTTCTTT.

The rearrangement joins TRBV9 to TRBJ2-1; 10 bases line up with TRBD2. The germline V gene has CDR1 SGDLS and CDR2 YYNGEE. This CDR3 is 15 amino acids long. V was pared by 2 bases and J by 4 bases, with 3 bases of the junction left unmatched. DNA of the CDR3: TGTGCCAGCAGCGTCGGACTAGCGGAGTACAATGAGCAGTTCTTC. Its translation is CASSVGLAEYNEQFF. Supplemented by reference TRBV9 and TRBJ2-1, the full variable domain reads DSGVTQTPKHLITATGQRVTLRCSPRSGDLSVYWYQQSLDQGLQFLIQYYNGEERAKGNILERFSAQQFPDLHSELNLSSLELGDSALYFCASSVGLAEYNEQFFGPGTRLTVL.

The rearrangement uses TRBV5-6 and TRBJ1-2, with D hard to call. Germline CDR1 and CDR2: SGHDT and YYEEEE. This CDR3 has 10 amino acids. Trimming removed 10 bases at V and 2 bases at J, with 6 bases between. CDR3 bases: TGTGCCCCTCACAACTATGGCTACACCTTC. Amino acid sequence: CAPHNYGYTF.

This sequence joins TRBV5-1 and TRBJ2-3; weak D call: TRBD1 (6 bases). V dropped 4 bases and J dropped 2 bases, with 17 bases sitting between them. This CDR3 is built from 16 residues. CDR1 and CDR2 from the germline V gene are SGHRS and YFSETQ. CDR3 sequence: CASSPSTGKPTDTQYF. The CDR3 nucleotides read TGCGCCAGCAGCCCTTCAACAGGGAAACCCACAGATACGCAGTATTTT.

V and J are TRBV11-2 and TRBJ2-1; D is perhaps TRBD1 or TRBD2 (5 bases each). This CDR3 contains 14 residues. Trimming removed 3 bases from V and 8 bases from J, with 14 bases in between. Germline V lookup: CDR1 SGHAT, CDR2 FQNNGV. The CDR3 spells CASSFGTTGDEQFF. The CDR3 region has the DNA TGTGCCAGCAGCTTCGGGACCACCGGGGATGAGCAGTTCTTC.

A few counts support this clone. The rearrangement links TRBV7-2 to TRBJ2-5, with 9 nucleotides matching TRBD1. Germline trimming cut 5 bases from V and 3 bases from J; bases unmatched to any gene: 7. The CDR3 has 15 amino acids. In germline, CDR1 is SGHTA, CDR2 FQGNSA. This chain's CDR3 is CASSPKTGGKETQYF. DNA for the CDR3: TGTGCCAGCAGCCCCAAGACAGGGGGTAAAGAGACCCAGTACTTC. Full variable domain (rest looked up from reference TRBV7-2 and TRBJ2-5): GAGVSQSPSNKVTEKGKDVELRCDPISGHTALYWYRQSLGQGLEFLIYFQGNSAPDKSGLPSDRFSAERTGGSVSTLTIQRTQQEDSAVYLCASSPKTGGKETQYFGPGTRLLVL.

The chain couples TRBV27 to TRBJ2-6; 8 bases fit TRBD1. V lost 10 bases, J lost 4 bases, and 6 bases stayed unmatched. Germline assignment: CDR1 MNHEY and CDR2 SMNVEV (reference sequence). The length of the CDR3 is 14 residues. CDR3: CATQGAAGANVLTF. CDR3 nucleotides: TGTGCCACCCAGGGGGCTGCCGGGGCCAACGTCCTGACTTTC.

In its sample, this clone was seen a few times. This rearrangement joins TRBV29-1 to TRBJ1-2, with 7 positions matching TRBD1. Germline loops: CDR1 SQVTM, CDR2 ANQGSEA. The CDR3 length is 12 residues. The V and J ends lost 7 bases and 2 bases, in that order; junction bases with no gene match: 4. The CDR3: CSAETGNYGYTF. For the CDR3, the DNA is TGCAGCGCCGAGACAGGGAACTATGGCTACACCTTC.

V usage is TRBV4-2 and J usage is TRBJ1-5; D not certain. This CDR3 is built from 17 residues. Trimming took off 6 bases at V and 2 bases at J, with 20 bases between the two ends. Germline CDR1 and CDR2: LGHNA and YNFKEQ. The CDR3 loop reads CASSPYQIGIGNQPQHF. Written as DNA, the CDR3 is TGTGCCAGCAGTCCTTACCAGATCGGTATAGGCAATCAGCCCCAGCATTTT.

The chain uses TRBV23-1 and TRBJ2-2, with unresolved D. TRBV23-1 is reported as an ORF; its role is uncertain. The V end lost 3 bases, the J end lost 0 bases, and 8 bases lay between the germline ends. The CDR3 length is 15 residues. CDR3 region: CASSHPTTNTGELFF. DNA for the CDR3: TGCGCCAGCAGTCACCCTACTACGAACACCGGGGAGCTGTTTTTT.